This T cell receptor beta chain was recovered during a study of PD-L1 blockade in urothelial cancer. Study summary: Blood was tested 3 weeks (second dose) and 6 weeks into treatment. Study observations and caveats: Below-median TCR clonality that was measured in pretreatment blood predicted better survival.

The table lists this clone with a count of one. Its target is unknown. The data were produced by immunoSEQ multiplex PCR, yet TCRdb's version contains in-frame clones alone and is incomplete. The sample holds about 38,000 clones; 75% to 95% are singletons and the top ten take roughly 7.6%. The CDR3 runs to 16 residues. The trim removed 5 bases at V and 5 bases at J, leaving 10 bases unmatched. From germline, CDR1 is SEHNR and CDR2 FQNEAQ (reference sequence). The source is a man aged 65-85 years with urothelial cancer. This specimen consisted of PBMCs, obtained around atezolizumab (anti-PD-L1) treatment. The chain links TRBV7-9 to TRBJ1-5, with 9 bases aligning to TRBD1. CDR3 bases: TGTGCCAGCAGCCCCGCGGACAGGGGCCCCTATCAGCCCCAGCATTTT. This translates into CASSPADRGPYQPQHF. The variable domain in full, with the rest retrieved from reference TRBV7-9 and TRBJ1-5, is DTGVSQNPRHKITKRGQNVTFRCDPISEHNRLYWYRQTLGQGPEFLTYFQNEAQLEKSRLLSDRFSAERPKGSFSTLEIQRTEQGDSAMYLCASSPADRGPYQPQHFGDGTRLSIL.